This TCR beta chain was sequenced for a study of blood T cells in healthy people across ages (dated by TCRdb to 2014 to 2015). Regarding the research as a whole: In model experiments, roughly one uniquely barcoded TCR beta cDNA molecule per two T cells was captured by template switching. Using deep sequencing normalized with unique cDNA molecular identifiers, the study measured how TCR beta repertoire diversity changes with age. Donors were grouped into four age groups: young (average about 15 years), middle-aged (about 40), aged (around 60) and long-lived (approximately 78). To avoid experimental bias, donors of different ages were distributed randomly across sequencing lanes. The study analyzed two additional independent replicas of 1 million unique cDNA reads from the same blood draw for two donors, one aged 18 to 30 and one aged 80 or older.

In the case of this clonotype: No antigen is known for it. Nothing much larger sits one base from this clone, and base qualities are not available.

From the germline V gene (reference sequence), CDR1 is SGHKS and CDR2 is YYEKEE. At the junction V is shortened by 4 bases and J by 0 bases; bases outside the gene matches: 6. The CDR3, cysteine through phenylalanine, is 15 amino acids long. The kept DNA is CDR3 alone, 45 bases in frame from the first base. The library came from 5' RACE. The instrument was an Illumina HiSeq 2500. The second PCR ran for roughly 7 to 11 cycles and used a J-beta primer mix along with a sample-barcoded 5' primer. A template-switch 5' adaptor carrying 12 random nucleotides introduced a unique molecular identifier onto each TCR beta cDNA molecule. At least 2.5 million CDR3-containing paired-end reads were obtained from each sample. First-strand cDNA synthesis was performed from all RNA using the Mint cDNA synthesis kit, with priming by a TRBC-specific oligonucleotide. After uracil-DNA glycosylase treatment, a first 18-cycle PCR used universal primers M1SS and BC2_uni_R on all cDNA. The paper's processing steps were these. For normalization, 1 million high-quality reads were randomly selected from each sample, with every read carrying a distinct molecular identifier. Instead of being binned into consensus sequences, reads with shared molecular identifiers were discarded. MiTCR, with a Q25 quality threshold and the strictest error-elimination algorithm, was used for CDR3 identification, clonotype clustering and error correction. A nonparametric unseen species model with Euler transformation was used to estimate a lower bound on total TCR beta diversity. The raw public data were reprocessed by TCRdb itself: fastp quality trimming at Q25, MiXCR clonotype calling, in-frame beta chains only. Duplicate CDR3 protein sequences are folded into a single record with the most common DNA and genes. TCRdb, not the authors, supplied the V and J calls. This sample comprises 780,000 or so distinct CDR3 sequences, roughly three fifths of them detected only once. Jointly, the top ten make up roughly 24% of the sample.

Donors were approximately 42 systemically healthy Caucasian individuals from Russia aged 6 to 90 years. Each donor gave around 9.5 milliliters of peripheral blood, collected into EDTA-treated Vacutainer tubes. Ficoll-Paque density-gradient centrifugation was used to isolate PBMCs, with at least 6.5 million per sample. Trizol reagent was used to extract total RNA from the PBMCs, yielding at least 5.5 micrograms per sample. The percentages of naive CD45RAhigh/CD27high T cells were determined by flow cytometry on a PBMC aliquot from every donor. Points the paper makes about the study in general: Estimates of total diversity from one million sequenced T cells were regarded as lower bounds and underestimates. Compared with the aged group, more naive CD4+ T cells, fewer expanded clones and increased TCR diversity were shown by the long-lived group, suggesting age selection. Observed TCR beta diversity per million T cells fell roughly linearly with age, and a significant reduction was already apparent by age about 43. Since profiling was done on bulk unsorted PBMCs, naive and antigen-experienced compartments could not be conclusively compared. Because donor CMV infection status was unknown, age-related changes in expanded clonotypes were potentially confounded. Observed TCR beta diversity correlated strongly with the percentage of naive T cells measured by flow cytometry.

The receptor comes from a man between 40 and 49 years old in good health. The sequence joins TRBV5-5 to TRBJ2-7, with TRBD1 matching 8 junction bases. The sequenced sample was blood. The DNA sequence is as follows: TGTGCCAGCAGCATTCGACAGGGGAACTCCTACGAGCAGTACTTC. This codes for CASSIRQGNSYEQYF. The entire variable domain, with the stretches around the CDR3 drawn from the reference TRBV5-5 and TRBJ2-7 proteins, is DAGVTQSPTHLIKTRGQQVTLRCSPISGHKSVSWYQQVLGQGPQFIFQYYEKEERGRGNFPDRFSARQFPNYSSELNVNALLLGDSALYLCASSIRQGNSYEQYFGPGTRLTVT.